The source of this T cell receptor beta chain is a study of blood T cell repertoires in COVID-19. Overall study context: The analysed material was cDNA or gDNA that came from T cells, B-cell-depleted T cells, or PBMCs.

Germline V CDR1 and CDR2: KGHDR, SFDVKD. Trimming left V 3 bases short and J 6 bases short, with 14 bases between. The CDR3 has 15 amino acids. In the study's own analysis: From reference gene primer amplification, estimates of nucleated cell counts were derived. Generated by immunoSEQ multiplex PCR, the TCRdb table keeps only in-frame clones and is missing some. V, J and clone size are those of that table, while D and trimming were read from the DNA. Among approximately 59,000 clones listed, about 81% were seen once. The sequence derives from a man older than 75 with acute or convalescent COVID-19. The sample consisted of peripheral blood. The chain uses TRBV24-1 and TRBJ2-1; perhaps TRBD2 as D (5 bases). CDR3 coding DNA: TGTGCCACCAGTGATCCCCTCGGACTCCGCAATGAGCAGTTCTTC. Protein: CATSDPLGLRNEQFF.